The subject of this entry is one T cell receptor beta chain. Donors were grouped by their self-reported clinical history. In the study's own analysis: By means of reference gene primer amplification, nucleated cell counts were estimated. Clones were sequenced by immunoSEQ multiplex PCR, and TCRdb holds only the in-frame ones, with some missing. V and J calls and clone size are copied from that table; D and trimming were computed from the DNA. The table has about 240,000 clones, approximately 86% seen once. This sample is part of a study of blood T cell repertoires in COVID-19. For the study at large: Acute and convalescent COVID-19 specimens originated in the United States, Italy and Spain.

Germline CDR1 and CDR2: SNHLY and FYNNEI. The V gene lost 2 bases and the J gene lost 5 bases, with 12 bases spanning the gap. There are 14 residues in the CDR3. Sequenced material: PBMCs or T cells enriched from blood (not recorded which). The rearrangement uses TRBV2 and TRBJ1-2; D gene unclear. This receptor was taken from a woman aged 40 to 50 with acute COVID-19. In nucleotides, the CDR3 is TGTGCCAGCAGTGAACCCCCGCGGGAATATGGCTACACCTTC. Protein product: CASSEPPREYGYTF.